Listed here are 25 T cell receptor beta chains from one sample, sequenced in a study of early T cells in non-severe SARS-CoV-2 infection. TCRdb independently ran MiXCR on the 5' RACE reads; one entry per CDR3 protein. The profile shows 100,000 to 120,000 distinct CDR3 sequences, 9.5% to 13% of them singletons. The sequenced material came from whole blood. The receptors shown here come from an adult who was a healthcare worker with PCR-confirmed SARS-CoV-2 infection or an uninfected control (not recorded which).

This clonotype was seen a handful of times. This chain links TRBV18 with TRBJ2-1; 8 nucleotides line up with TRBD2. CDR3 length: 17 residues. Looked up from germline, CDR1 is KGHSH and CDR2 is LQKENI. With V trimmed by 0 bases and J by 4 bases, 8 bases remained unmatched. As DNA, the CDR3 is TGTGCCAGCTCACCACCTCTTGGCGGGGGGATTTACAATGAGCAGTTCTTC. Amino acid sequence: CASSPPLGGGIYNEQFF.

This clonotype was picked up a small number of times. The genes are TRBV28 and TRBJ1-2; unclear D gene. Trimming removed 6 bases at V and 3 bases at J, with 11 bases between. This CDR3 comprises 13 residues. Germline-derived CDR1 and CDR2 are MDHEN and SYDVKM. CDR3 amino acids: CASSQTWDYGYTF. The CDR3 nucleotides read TGTGCCAGCAGCCAGACGTGGGACTATGGCTACACCTTC.

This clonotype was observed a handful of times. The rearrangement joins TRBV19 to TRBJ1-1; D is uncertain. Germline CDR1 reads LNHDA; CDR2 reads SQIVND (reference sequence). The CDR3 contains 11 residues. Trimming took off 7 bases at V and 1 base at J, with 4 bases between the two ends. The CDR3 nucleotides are TGTGCCAGTAATTCGAACACTGAAGCTTTCTTT. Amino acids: CASNSNTEAFF.

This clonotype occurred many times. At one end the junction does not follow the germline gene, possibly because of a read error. The CDR3, as DNA: TGTGCCAGCAGACCCCGGGACTTACACACCGGGGAGCTTTTTTTT. Amino acids: CASRPRDLHTGELFF. V usage is TRBV7-6 and J usage is TRBJ2-2, with D perhaps TRBD2 (6 bases). CDR3 length equals 15 residues. Germline CDR1 reads SGHVS; CDR2 reads FNYEAQ.

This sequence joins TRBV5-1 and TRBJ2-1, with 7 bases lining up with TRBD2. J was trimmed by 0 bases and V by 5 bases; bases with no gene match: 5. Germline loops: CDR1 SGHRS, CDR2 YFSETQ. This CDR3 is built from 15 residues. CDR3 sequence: CASRTTSASYNEQFF. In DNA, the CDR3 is TGCGCCAGCAGAACTACTAGCGCCTCCTACAATGAGCAGTTCTTC.

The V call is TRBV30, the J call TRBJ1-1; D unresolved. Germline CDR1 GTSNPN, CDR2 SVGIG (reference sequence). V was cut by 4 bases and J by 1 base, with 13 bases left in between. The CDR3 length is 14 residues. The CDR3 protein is CAWKEDLRNTEAFF. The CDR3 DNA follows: TGTGCCTGGAAAGAAGACCTCAGGAACACTGAAGCTTTCTTT.

The CDR3 coding sequence is TGTGCCAGCAGCCCGACTAGCGGGGGAGCCAGGGAGTACTTC. Translation: CASSPTSGGAREYF. The chain uses TRBV7-2 and TRBJ2-7, with 12 bases matching TRBD2. J lost 11 bases, V lost 5 bases, and 10 bases had no gene match. This CDR3 spans 14 amino acids. Germline CDR1 reads SGHTA; CDR2 reads FQGNSA.

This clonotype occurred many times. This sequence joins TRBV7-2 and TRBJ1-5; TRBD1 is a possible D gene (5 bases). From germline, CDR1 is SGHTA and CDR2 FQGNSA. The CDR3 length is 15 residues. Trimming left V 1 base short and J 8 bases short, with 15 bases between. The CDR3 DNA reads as TGTGCCAGCAGCTTAGTCCCCGCGGCCAGGGAGCCCCAGCATTTT. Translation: CASSLVPAAREPQHF.

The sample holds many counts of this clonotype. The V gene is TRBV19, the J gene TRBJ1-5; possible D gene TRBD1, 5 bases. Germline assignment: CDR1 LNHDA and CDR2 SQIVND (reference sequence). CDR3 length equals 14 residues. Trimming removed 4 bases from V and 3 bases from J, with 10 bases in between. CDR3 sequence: CASSTWGFNQPQHF. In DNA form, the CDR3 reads TGTGCCAGTAGTACCTGGGGCTTCAATCAGCCCCAGCATTTT.

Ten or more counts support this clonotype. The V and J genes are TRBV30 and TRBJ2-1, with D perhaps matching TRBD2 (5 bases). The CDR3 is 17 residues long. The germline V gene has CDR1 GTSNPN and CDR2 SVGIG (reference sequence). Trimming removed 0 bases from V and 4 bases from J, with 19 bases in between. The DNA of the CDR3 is TGTGCCTGGAGTGTATGGGCTGTGAGCGGCAATTACAATGAGCAGTTCTTC. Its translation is CAWSVWAVSGNYNEQFF.

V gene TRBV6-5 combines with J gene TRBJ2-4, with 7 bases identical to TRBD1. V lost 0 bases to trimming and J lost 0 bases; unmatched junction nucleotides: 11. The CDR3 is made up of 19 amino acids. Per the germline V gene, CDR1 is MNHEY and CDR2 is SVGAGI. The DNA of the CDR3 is TGTGCCAGCAGTTACTCGAAAGGGGGACAGAGACTAGCCAAAAACATTCAGTACTTC. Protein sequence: CASSYSKGGQRLAKNIQYF.

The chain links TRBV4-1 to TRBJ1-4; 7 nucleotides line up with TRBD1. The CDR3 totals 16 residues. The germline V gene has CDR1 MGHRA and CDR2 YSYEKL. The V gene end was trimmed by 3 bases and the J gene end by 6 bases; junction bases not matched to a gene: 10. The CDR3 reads CASSHAETGKDEKLFF. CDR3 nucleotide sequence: TGCGCCAGCAGCCACGCTGAGACAGGGAAGGATGAAAAACTGTTTTTT.

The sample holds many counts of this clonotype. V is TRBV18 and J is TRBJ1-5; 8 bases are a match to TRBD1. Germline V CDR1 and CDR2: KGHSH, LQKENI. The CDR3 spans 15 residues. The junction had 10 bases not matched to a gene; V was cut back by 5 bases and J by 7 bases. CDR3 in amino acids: CASSNGQGMFQPQHF. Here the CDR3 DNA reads TGTGCCAGCTCAAACGGACAGGGAATGTTCCAGCCCCAGCATTTT.

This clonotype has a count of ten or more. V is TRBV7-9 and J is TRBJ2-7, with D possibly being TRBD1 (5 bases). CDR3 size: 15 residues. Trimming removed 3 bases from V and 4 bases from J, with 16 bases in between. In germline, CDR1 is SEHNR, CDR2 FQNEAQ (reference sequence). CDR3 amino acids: CASSLGPQGTYEQYF. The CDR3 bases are TGTGCCAGCAGCTTGGGGCCCCAGGGAACATACGAGCAGTACTTC.

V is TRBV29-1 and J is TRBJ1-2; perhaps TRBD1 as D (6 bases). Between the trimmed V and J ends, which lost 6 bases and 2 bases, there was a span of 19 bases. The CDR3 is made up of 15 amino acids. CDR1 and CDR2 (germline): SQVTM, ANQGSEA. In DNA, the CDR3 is TGCAGCGTGTGGCCCGGACAGCCGTCCAACTATGGCTACACCTTC. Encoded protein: CSVWPGQPSNYGYTF.

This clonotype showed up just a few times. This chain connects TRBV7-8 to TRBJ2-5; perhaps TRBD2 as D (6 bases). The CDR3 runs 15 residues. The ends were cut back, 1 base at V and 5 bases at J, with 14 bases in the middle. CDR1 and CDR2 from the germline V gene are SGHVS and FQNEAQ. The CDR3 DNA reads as TGTGCCAGCAGCTTAGGGTCTAGCGTTGTTGAGACCCAGTACTTC. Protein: CASSLGSSVVETQYF. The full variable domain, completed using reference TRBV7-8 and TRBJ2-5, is GAGVSQSPRYKVAKRGQDVALRCDPISGHVSLFWYQQALGQGPEFLTYFQNEAQLDKSGLPSDRFFAERPEGSVSTLKIQRTQQEDSAVYLCASSLGSSVVETQYFGPGTRLLVL.

The CDR3 protein is CASSQGLGRMVEQFF. The CDR3 DNA follows: TGTGCCAGCAGCCAAGGACTAGGGAGGATGGTTGAGCAGTTCTTC. J is TRBJ2-1 and V is TRBV7-2; 7 bases are shared with TRBD2. This CDR3 has 15 residues. J lost 9 bases, V lost 5 bases, and 13 bases had no gene match. Germline V gene sequence: CDR1 SGHTA, CDR2 FQGNSA. Drawing the rest from reference TRBV7-2 and TRBJ2-1, the complete variable domain is GAGVSQSPSNKVTEKGKDVELRCDPISGHTALYWYRQSLGQGLEFLIYFQGNSAPDKSGLPSDRFSAERTGGSVSTLTIQRTQQEDSAVYLCASSQGLGRMVEQFFGPGTRLTVL.

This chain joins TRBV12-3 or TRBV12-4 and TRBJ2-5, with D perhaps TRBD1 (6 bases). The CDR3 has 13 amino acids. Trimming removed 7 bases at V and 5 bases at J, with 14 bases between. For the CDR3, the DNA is TGTGCCAGCACCCTAGGACAGTGGGAGACCCAGTACTTC. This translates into CASTLGQWETQYF.

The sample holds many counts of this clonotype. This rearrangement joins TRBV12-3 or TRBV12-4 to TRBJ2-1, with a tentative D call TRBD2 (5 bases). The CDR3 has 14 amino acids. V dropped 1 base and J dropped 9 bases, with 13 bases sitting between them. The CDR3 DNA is TGTGCCAGCAGTTTAGATACTCCTCGGGGTGAGCAGTTCTTC. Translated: CASSLDTPRGEQFF.

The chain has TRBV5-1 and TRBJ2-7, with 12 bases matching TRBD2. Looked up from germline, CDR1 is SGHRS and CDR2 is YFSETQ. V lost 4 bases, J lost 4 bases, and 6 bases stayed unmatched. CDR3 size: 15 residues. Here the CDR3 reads CASSRTSGGTYEQYF. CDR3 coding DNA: TGCGCCAGCAGCCGAACTAGCGGGGGGACATACGAGCAGTACTTC.

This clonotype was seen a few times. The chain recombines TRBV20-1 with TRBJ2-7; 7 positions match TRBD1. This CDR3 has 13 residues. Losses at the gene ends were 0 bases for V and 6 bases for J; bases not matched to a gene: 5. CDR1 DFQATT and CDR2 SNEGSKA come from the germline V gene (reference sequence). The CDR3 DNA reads TGCAGTGCTAGAGATGGAAGGGGGCGCGAGCAGTACTTC. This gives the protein CSARDGRGREQYF.

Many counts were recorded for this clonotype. The CDR3 spells CASSSNDQGFGAEAFF. The CDR3, as DNA: TGTGCCAGCAGTTCAAACGATCAGGGGTTCGGCGCTGAAGCTTTCTTT. The V and J genes are TRBV28 and TRBJ1-1; maybe TRBD1 (6 bases). V gave up 4 bases and J gave up 6 bases, with 21 bases separating them. CDR1 is MDHEN, CDR2 SYDVKM, per germline. CDR3 length equals 16 residues.

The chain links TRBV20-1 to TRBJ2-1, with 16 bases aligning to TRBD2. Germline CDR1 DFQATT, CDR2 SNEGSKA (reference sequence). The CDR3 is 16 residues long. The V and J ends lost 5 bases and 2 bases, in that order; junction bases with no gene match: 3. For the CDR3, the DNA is TGCAGTGCTGGGACTAGCGGGAGGGTCCCCTACAATGAGCAGTTCTTC. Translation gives CSAGTSGRVPYNEQFF.

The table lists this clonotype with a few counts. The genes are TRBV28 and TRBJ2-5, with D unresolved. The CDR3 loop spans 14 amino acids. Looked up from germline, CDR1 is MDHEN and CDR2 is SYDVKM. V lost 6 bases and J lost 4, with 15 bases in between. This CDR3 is CASRQDWDRETQYF. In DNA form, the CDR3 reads TGTGCCAGCAGGCAAGATTGGGATCGAGAGACCCAGTACTTC. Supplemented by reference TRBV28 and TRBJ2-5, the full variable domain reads DVKVTQSSRYLVKRTGEKVFLECVQDMDHENMFWYRQDPGLGLRLIYFSYDVKMKEKGDIPEGYSVSREKKERFSLILESASTNQTSMYLCASRQDWDRETQYFGPGTRLLVL.

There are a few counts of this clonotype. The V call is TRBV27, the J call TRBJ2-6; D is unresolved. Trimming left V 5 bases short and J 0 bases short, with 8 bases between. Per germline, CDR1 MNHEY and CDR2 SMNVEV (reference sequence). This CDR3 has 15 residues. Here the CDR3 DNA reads TGTGCCAGCAGTCCGCTAAACTCTGGGGCCAACGTCCTGACTTTC. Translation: CASSPLNSGANVLTF.